The present T cell receptor beta chain was sequenced within a study of post-analysis software for immune sequencing data. Comments on this clonotype: No antigen is known for it. A much larger clonotype is one base distant, so this may be a read error.

Regarding the study as a whole: Controls showed significantly higher normalized Chao1 diversity than did multiple sclerosis patients. Under the F measure, samples that were prepared in one batch clustered strongly together. Patients had higher frequencies than controls of about five TRBV segments, including TRBV5-6, TRBV5-1 and TRBV20-1.

In germline, CDR1 is DFQATT, CDR2 SNEGSKA (reference sequence). The CDR3 length is 11 residues. The TCR beta cDNA libraries carried unique molecular identifiers. MiXCR, applied by TCRdb to the PCR reads, yields one record per CDR3 protein. Of fewer than 850,000 distinct CDR3 sequences listed, roughly 27% are singletons. The chain recombines TRBV20-1 with TRBJ2-5; D might be TRBD2 (5 bases). The assigned J gene may be wrong: the sequence end matches TRBJ2-7 better. The TCR comes from a girl aged 10-17 years with multiple sclerosis. The sample comprised blood. The DNA of the CDR3 is TGCAGTGTTGACTATACCTACGAGCAGTACTTC. It specifies CSVDYTYEQYF.